The entry below describes one TCR beta chain. Antigen unknown. TRB cDNA libraries were made by UMI-labeled 5' RACE. TCRdb derives one entry per CDR3 protein from the 5' RACE reads, leaving out DNA. The ten most abundant clones cover 4.8% of a sample with fewer than 65,000 distinct CDR3 sequences. The sample originates from a study of CXCR3-negative and CXCR3-positive naive CD8 T cells. Naive CD8+ T lymphocytes were specified as CD45RO-CCR7+CD27+CD95-. The study, taken as a whole, reports: High diversity, comparable across both naive subsets, contrasted with much lower diversity in memory CD8+ cells. No difference in surface CD5 was seen between naive subsets, and TCR strength was inferred from TRB CDR3 properties. More hydrophobic TRB CDR3s occurred in CXCR3-positive than in CXCR3-negative naive cells.

This clonotype was obtained from a human donor in good health. Some clones in this sample may be carry-over from other donors' samples. Sequenced material: naive CXCR3+ CD8+ T cells from blood. As to subset: CD45RO-CCR7+CD27+CD95- naive CD8+ T cells expressing CXCR3 (TNR3+).

The CDR3 region is CASSFWVGAVEQFF. The rearrangement joins TRBV12-3 or TRBV12-4 to TRBJ2-1; with no DNA, the TCRdb D assignment of TRBD1 cannot be verified. This CDR3 has 14 amino acids.